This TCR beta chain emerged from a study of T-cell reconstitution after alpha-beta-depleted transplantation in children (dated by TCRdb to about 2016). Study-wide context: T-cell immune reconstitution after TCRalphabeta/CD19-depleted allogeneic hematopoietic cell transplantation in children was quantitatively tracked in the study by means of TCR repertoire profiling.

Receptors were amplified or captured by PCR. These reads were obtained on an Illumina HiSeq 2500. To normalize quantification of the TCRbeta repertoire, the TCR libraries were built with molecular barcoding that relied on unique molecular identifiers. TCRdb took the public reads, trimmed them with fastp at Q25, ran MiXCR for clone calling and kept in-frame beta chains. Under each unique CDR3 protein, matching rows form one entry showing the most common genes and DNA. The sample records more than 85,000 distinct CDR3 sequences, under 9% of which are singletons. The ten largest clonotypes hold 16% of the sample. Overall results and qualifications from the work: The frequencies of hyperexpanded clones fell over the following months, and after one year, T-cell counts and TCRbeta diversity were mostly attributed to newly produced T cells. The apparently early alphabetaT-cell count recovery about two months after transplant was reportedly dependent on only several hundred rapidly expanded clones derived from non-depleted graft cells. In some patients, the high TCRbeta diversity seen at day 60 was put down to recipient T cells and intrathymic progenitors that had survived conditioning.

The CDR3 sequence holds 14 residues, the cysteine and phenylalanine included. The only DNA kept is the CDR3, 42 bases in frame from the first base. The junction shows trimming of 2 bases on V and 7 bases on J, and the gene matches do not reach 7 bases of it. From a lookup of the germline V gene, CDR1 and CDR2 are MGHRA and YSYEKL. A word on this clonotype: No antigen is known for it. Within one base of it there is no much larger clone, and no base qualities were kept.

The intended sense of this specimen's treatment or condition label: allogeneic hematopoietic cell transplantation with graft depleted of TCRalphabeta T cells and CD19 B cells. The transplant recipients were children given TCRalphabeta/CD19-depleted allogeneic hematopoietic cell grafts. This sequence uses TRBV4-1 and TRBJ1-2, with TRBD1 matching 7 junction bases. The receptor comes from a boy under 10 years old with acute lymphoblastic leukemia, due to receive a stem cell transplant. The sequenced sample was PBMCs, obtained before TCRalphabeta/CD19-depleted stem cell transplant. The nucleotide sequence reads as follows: TGCGCCAGCAGCCAAATTACAGGGGCGAGTGGCTACACCTTC. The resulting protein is CASSQITGASGYTF.